This entry features one T cell receptor (beta chain) sequence. Its target is unknown. This record comes from a study of T cell responses to AZD1222 COVID-19 vaccine. Findings and caveats of the study: Baseline antibody screening turned up just five to seven seropositive AZD1222 recipients. Unmutated variant regions reportedly attract nearly half of all spike-specific TCRs. Donors in the cohort were predominantly white British and more often female, and clonal diversity was possibly underestimated.

This table comes from immunoSEQ multiplex PCR, and its TCRdb copy is limited to in-frame clones, with some not included. The sample lists about 130,000 clones, about 88% seen once, with about 19% in the top ten. The germline V gene encodes CDR1 DFQATT and CDR2 SNEGSKA (reference sequence). The CDR3 has 17 residues. V was pared by 3 bases and J by 0 bases, with 11 bases of the junction left unmatched. The receptor was derived from an adult in good health. Sequenced material: peripheral blood, taken on day 0 of MenACWY control vaccination. The chain links TRBV20-1 to TRBJ2-4, with TRBD2 matching over 7 bases. CDR3 nucleotide sequence: TGCAGTGCTAGTGTGGCGGGAGAGGGGATAGCCAAAAACATTCAGTACTTC. Translation: CSASVAGEGIAKNIQYF.